These 28 T cell receptor beta chains were sequenced from one sample in a study of blood T cell repertoires in COVID-19 (dated by TCRdb to the early 2020s). The receptor library was made with the immunoSEQ multiplex PCR assay. Held by TCRdb, this immuneACCESS table contains in-frame sequences only and omits some clones. Under half of the omission traces to an unresolved V gene where checked; the cause of the rest is unknown. Across this sample there are fewer than 65,000 clones, with 70% to 90% seen only once. The top ten clonotypes cover about 1.5% of the sample. The sample taken for sequencing was peripheral blood. All receptors come from an elderly woman with acute or convalescent COVID-19.

This chain connects TRBV19 to TRBJ1-5; tentatively, D is TRBD1 (6 bases). V lost 5 bases and J lost 2, with 13 bases in between. CDR3 length equals 15 residues. In germline, CDR1 is LNHDA, CDR2 SQIVND (reference sequence). The CDR3 DNA reads TGTGCCAGTAGTCGCCGACGACAGGGCAATCAGCCCCAGCATTTT. Protein sequence: CASSRRRQGNQPQHF.

The gene calls are TRBV4-1 and TRBJ2-1; no firm D call. CDR1 MGHRA and CDR2 YSYEKL come from the germline V gene. V lost 3 bases and J 8 bases, leaving 8 bases between the germline ends. The CDR3 has 12 amino acids. The CDR3 is CASSQAGDEQFF. The CDR3 DNA reads TGCGCCAGCAGCCAGGCTGGTGATGAGCAGTTCTTC.

CDR3 sequence (DNA): TGTGCCTGGAGTCGAGTGCGGGGAGGGGACTATGGCTACACCTTC. Translation gives CAWSRVRGGDYGYTF. The chain recombines TRBV30 with TRBJ1-2; tentatively, D is TRBD1 (5 bases). V gave up 2 bases and J gave up 3 bases, with 16 bases separating them. The CDR3 loop spans 15 amino acids. In germline, CDR1 is GTSNPN, CDR2 SVGIG (reference sequence).

CDR3 residues: CASSPGQGAEAFF. The CDR3 DNA sequence: TGTGCCAGCAGCCCCGGACAGGGGGCTGAAGCTTTCTTT. The chain recombines TRBV4-2 with TRBJ1-1; 10 bases match TRBD1. Germline V gene data show CDR1 as LGHNA and CDR2 as YNFKEQ. The CDR3 contains 13 residues. After removal of 4 bases from V and 6 bases from J, the junction contained 2 bases not matched to a gene.

V and J are TRBV7-9 and TRBJ2-1, with D perhaps TRBD2 (5 bases). V lost 5 bases and J 2 bases, leaving 19 bases between the germline ends. The CDR3 covers 17 residues. Germline values: CDR1 SEHNR, CDR2 FQNEAQ (reference sequence). Here the CDR3 DNA reads TGTGCCAGCAGCCTAGGGATTGGCGGGCCTCCCTACAATGAGCAGTTCTTC. The encoded protein is CASSLGIGGPPYNEQFF.

V and J are TRBV30 and TRBJ1-4; 7 positions match TRBD1. The CDR3 is made up of 15 amino acids. V lost 3 bases to trimming and J lost 3 bases; unmatched junction nucleotides: 7. CDR1 and CDR2 from the germline V gene are GTSNPN and SVGIG (reference sequence). This CDR3 is CAWSGEGAANEKLFF. CDR3 DNA: TGTGCCTGGAGCGGAGAGGGGGCCGCTAATGAAAAACTGTTTTTT.

This clone was seen a few times. This rearrangement joins TRBV2 to TRBJ2-1, with 7 bases lining up with TRBD2. The CDR3 is 13 residues long. The ends lost 7 bases at V and 13 bases at J; junction bases unmatched: 13. Per germline, CDR1 SNHLY and CDR2 FYNNEI. DNA of the CDR3: TGTGCCAGCACGAGGGGCCTAGCGGAACAACAGTTCTTC. Translated, it gives CASTRGLAEQQFF.

This CDR3 reads CASSQAGQFSETQYF. The DNA of the CDR3 is TGCGCCAGCAGCCAGGCCGGACAGTTCTCGGAGACCCAGTACTTC. The chain has TRBV5-1 and TRBJ2-5; a possible D gene is TRBD1 (6 bases). V shed 4 bases and J shed 5 bases, with 18 bases lying between them. Germline loops: CDR1 SGHRS, CDR2 YFSETQ. CDR3 size: 15 residues. The variable domain in full, completed from reference TRBV5-1 and TRBJ2-5, reads KAGVTQTPRYLIKTRGQQVTLSCSPISGHRSVSWYQQTPGQGLQFLFEYFSETQRNKGNFPGRFSGRQFSNSRSEMNVSTLELGDSALYLCASSQAGQFSETQYFGPGTRLLVL.

V and J are TRBV2 and TRBJ2-1; TRBD2 agrees at 9 bases. Trimming took 10 bases from V and 0 from J; bases not matched to a gene: 4. Germline assignment: CDR1 SNHLY and CDR2 FYNNEI. The CDR3 consists of 14 residues. The CDR3, as DNA: TGTGCCACTAAGACTAGCGGCTCCTACAATGAGCAGTTCTTC. Translating gives CATKTSGSYNEQFF.

This clone was seen only a few times. The chain employs TRBV7-2 and TRBJ2-7; 7 bases are a match to TRBD1. J lost 1 base, V lost 5 bases, and 8 bases had no gene match. The CDR3 loop spans 15 amino acids. Germline V gives CDR1 SGHTA, CDR2 FQGNSA. The chain's CDR3 is CASSPQGIGSYEQYF. Written as DNA, the CDR3 is TGTGCCAGCAGCCCACAGGGGATTGGATCCTACGAGCAGTACTTC.

The V and J genes are TRBV15 and TRBJ2-7, with TRBD2 matching over 7 bases. CDR3 length: 16 amino acids. CDR1 is LNHNV, CDR2 YYDKDF, per germline (reference sequence). The J segment lost 3 bases and the V segment lost 3 bases, leaving 11 bases of the junction unmatched. Here the CDR3 reads CATSSPRLAPHYEQYF. The DNA for the CDR3 is TGTGCCACCAGCAGTCCGAGACTAGCCCCTCACTACGAGCAGTACTTC.

The chain joins TRBV28 to TRBJ2-7, with D perhaps TRBD2 (5 bases). Trimming removed 2 bases from V and 3 bases from J, with 14 bases in between. Germline lookup yields CDR1 MDHEN and CDR2 SYDVKM. The CDR3 has 15 amino acids. The CDR3 here is CASSLRSDLRYEQYF. The DNA of the CDR3 is TGTGCCAGCAGTTTAAGGTCGGACTTACGCTACGAGCAGTACTTC.

The V call is TRBV24-1, the J call TRBJ1-5; TRBD1 aligns across 7 bases. The germline gives CDR1 KGHDR, CDR2 SFDVKD. V shed 3 bases, J shed 1 base, and the junction held 5 bases outside the gene matches. The CDR3 has 16 residues. CDR3: CATSDRYRGSNQPQHF. In DNA form, the CDR3 reads TGTGCCACCAGTGATCGCTACAGGGGAAGCAATCAGCCCCAGCATTTT.

The rearrangement uses TRBV7-2 and TRBJ2-1; 7 nucleotides line up with TRBD1. CDR3 length equals 15 residues. The V gene's germline CDR1 is SGHTA and CDR2 FQGNSA. The J segment lost 2 bases and the V segment lost 5 bases, leaving 6 bases of the junction unmatched. CDR3 loop: CASSPDRVTYNEQFF. The CDR3, as DNA: TGTGCCAGCAGCCCCGACAGGGTAACCTACAATGAGCAGTTCTTC.

V usage is TRBV4-3 and J usage is TRBJ2-1; 8 nucleotides line up with TRBD2. Trimming took 0 bases from V and 8 from J; bases not matched to a gene: 9. CDR3 length equals 16 residues. Germline lookup yields CDR1 LGHNA and CDR2 YSLEER. The CDR3 loop reads CASSQELADPTDEQFF. The CDR3 region has the DNA TGCGCCAGCAGCCAAGAACTAGCGGACCCCACGGATGAGCAGTTCTTC.

This clone appeared once. The chain is built from TRBV11-2 and TRBJ2-7; 7 bases are a match to TRBD2. From germline, CDR1 is SGHAT and CDR2 FQNNGV. J lost 0 bases, V lost 5 bases, and 4 bases had no gene match. CDR3 length: 14 residues. The CDR3 sequence: CASSPGGSSYEQYF. In nucleotides, the CDR3 is TGTGCCAGCAGCCCCGGGGGGAGCTCCTACGAGCAGTACTTC. Full variable domain (rest looked up from reference TRBV11-2 and TRBJ2-7): EAGVAQSPRYKIIEKRQSVAFWCNPISGHATLYWYQQILGQGPKLLIQFQNNGVVDDSQLPKDRFSAERLKGVDSTLKIQPAKLEDSAVYLCASSPGGSSYEQYFGPGTRLTVT.

In this sample, this clone turned up once. The chain joins TRBV27 to TRBJ1-5; 8 positions match TRBD1. This CDR3 has 14 amino acids. Germline V gene sequence: CDR1 MNHEY, CDR2 SMNVEV (reference sequence). The V segment lost 9 bases and the J segment 0 bases; nucleotides outside the gene matches: 4. The DNA for the CDR3 is TGTGCCAGGACAGGGGTGGTTAGCAATCAGCCCCAGCATTTT. This translates into CARTGVVSNQPQHF.

This chain joins TRBV5-4 and TRBJ1-6; 9 positions match TRBD1. There are 14 residues in the CDR3. The J segment lost 9 bases and the V segment lost 3 bases, leaving 4 bases of the junction unmatched. Germline V gene lookup returns CDR1 SGHNT and CDR2 YYREEE (reference sequence). CDR3 sequence (DNA): TGTGCCAGCAGCTCGGGACAGGGTGCTTCACCCCTCCACTTT. Amino acids: CASSSGQGASPLHF.

J is TRBJ1-5 and V is TRBV28; D might be TRBD1 (5 bases). Germline V gene lookup returns CDR1 MDHEN and CDR2 SYDVKM. CDR3 length: 14 amino acids. The V end lost 5 bases, the J end lost 9 bases, and 17 bases lay between the germline ends. The CDR3 DNA sequence: TGTGCCAGCAGTCTCTCGGGACTGGTACGGCCCCAGCATTTT. Its protein is CASSLSGLVRPQHF.

V gene TRBV18 combines with J gene TRBJ2-2, with 11 bases that match TRBD2. The CDR3 runs 16 residues. J gave up 5 bases and V 3 bases, and 5 bases lay outside the gene matches. Germline V gene data show CDR1 as KGHSH and CDR2 as LQKENI. For the CDR3, the DNA is TGTGCCAGCTCACCTCGACTAGCGGGACCTACCGGGGAGCTGTTTTTT. Its protein product is CASSPRLAGPTGELFF.

The rearrangement uses TRBV12-5 and TRBJ2-1; 9 nucleotides align to TRBD2. The CDR3 loop spans 15 amino acids. Germline lookup yields CDR1 LGHNT and CDR2 FRNRAP. V was clipped by 1 base and J by 7 bases; unmatched bases: 5. The DNA of the CDR3 is TGTGCTAGTGGTTTGGGCAGCGGGGGGTTTAATGAGCAGTTCTTC. This encodes CASGLGSGGFNEQFF.

V usage is TRBV11-3 and J usage is TRBJ2-7, with 12 bases identical to TRBD2. The length of the CDR3 is 13 residues. Germline V gives CDR1 SGHNT, CDR2 YENEEA. Trimming took 5 bases from V and 9 from J; bases not matched to a gene: 5. CDR3 DNA sequence: TGTGCCAGCAGCCAAGGACTAGCGGGGTCGCAGTACTTC. It translates to CASSQGLAGSQYF.

The V and J genes are TRBV7-9 and TRBJ2-7; possibly TRBD1 for D (5 bases). Looked up from germline, CDR1 is SEHNR and CDR2 is FQNEAQ (reference sequence). The CDR3 runs 12 residues. Deletions cut 6 bases from V and 5 bases from J, with 11 bases between. In nucleotides, the CDR3 is TGTGCCAGCAGTCGGACATGGGACGAGCAGTACTTC. Its translation is CASSRTWDEQYF.

The rearrangement joins TRBV13 to TRBJ2-6; D is ambiguous. This CDR3 contains 18 residues. The germline V and J ends were trimmed by 1 base and 0 bases, with 13 bases remaining between them. Per germline, CDR1 PRHDT and CDR2 FYEKMQ (reference sequence). The DNA of the CDR3 is TGTGCCAGCAGCTTAGTATCCCGGGTGAGCTCTGGGGCCAACGTCCTGACTTTC. It is translated as CASSLVSRVSSGANVLTF.

This clone was counted a single time. For the CDR3, the DNA is TGTGCCAGCAGCCAAGTGGGTAGCGGCTACACCTTC. Its translation: CASSQVGSGYTF. The chain uses TRBV3-1 (or the pseudogene TRBV3-2) and TRBJ1-2; unclear D gene. This CDR3 has 12 residues. Per germline, CDR1 LGHDT and CDR2 YNNKEL (reference sequence). V gave up 1 base and J gave up 8 bases, with 8 bases separating them.

The chain employs TRBV4-1 and TRBJ2-7, with 10 nucleotides matching TRBD2. Germline CDR1 MGHRA, CDR2 YSYEKL. The CDR3 is 16 residues long. The ends lost 5 bases at V and 2 bases at J; junction bases unmatched: 9. The DNA of the CDR3 is TGCGCCAGCAGCTCTGGCGGCAGCGGGGGGGCCTACGAGCAGTACTTC. It codes for CASSSGGSGGAYEQYF.

This chain uses TRBV2 with TRBJ2-3, with TRBD1 as a possible D gene (6 bases). The CDR3 is 16 amino acids. Per germline, CDR1 SNHLY and CDR2 FYNNEI. Trimming cost V 5 bases and J 5 bases, with 20 bases left between them. This CDR3 reads CASSLTGLWGLDTQYF. For the CDR3, the DNA is TGTGCCAGCAGTCTAACAGGGTTATGGGGCTTAGATACGCAGTATTTT.

This chain connects TRBV6-5 to TRBJ2-3, with a tentative D call TRBD1 (5 bases). Trimming removed 5 bases from V and 0 bases from J, with 9 bases in between. Germline lookup yields CDR1 MNHEY and CDR2 SVGAGI. CDR3 size: 14 residues. The CDR3 loop reads CASSLQESTDTQYF. The CDR3 bases are TGTGCCAGCAGTCTACAGGAGAGCACAGATACGCAGTATTTT.